This TCR beta chain was profiled in a study of T cell responses to AZD1222 COVID-19 vaccine. Sequencing used immunoSEQ multiplex PCR; TCRdb keeps in-frame clones, though not all of them. The table includes around 150,000 clones, 85% to 95% detected once. This CDR3 has 13 amino acids. V was cut by 4 bases and J by 10 bases, with 14 bases left in between. Germline-derived CDR1 and CDR2 are MNHEY and SVGAGI. This clone was seen a single time. Second-dose intervals of approximately 4 or approximately 12 weeks were pooled. The rearrangement links TRBV6-5 to TRBJ2-1, with D uncertain. This specimen consisted of peripheral blood, obtained 28 days after the second AZD1222 dose. This sequence originates from an adult who received the AZD1222 COVID-19 vaccine. In DNA, the CDR3 is TGTGCCAGCAGTTCCCCCTCACGCGGCGAGCAGTTCTTC. Amino acid sequence: CASSSPSRGEQFF.